One T cell receptor (beta chain) is described in this entry. Both TCR beta VDJ combination and CDR3 sequence profiling were carried out. Genomic DNA was the template for this profiling. From the reads, TCRdb called clonotypes with MiXCR, one entry per CDR3 protein. The sample has around 170,000 distinct CDR3 sequences; 40% to 50% are singletons. These data belong to a study of CD8+CD57+ T cells in acquired aplastic anemia. The V segment lost 3 bases and the J segment 4 bases; nucleotides outside the gene matches: 9. Germline V gene sequence: CDR1 LNHNV, CDR2 YYDKDF (reference sequence). CDR3 length equals 17 residues.

The sequenced sample consisted of sorted CD4+, CD8+, or CD8+CD57+ T cells (not recorded which) from PBMCs. This rearrangement joins TRBV15 to TRBJ1-2; 12 bases are a match to TRBD1. The clonotype comes from a human donor in good health. The CDR3 loop is CATSSDRDRGQFYGYTF. The DNA for the CDR3 is TGTGCCACCAGCAGCGACCGGGACAGGGGGCAATTCTATGGCTACACCTTC.